A single sample gave rise to the 4 T cell receptor beta chains below, sequenced in a study of molecular identifiers for immune sequencing clone quantification. Via MiXCR, TCRdb re-called the PCR reads, giving one row per CDR3 protein. The sample yields tens of thousands of distinct CDR3 sequences, about a sixth seen once. The sample was naive CD8+ T cells from blood, with Jurkat cell RNA spiked in. Indicated subset: FACS-sorted CD8+CD4-CCR7+CD45RA+ naive T cells. The receptors derive from a human donor in good health. Some libraries in this study had Jurkat cell RNA spiked in.

This clonotype counts as medium-sized. The rearrangement uses TRBV7-2 and TRBJ2-3, with 11 positions matching TRBD1. CDR3 length: 15 residues. CDR1 is SGHTA and CDR2 is FQGNSA in the germline V gene. Trimming at V came to 5 bases and at J to 4 bases, leaving 5 bases not matched to a gene. Here the CDR3 DNA reads TGTGCCAGCAGCCATGGACAGGGGGCGGCAGATACGCAGTATTTT. It is translated as CASSHGQGAADTQYF.

This clonotype came up many times. The CDR3 nucleotides read TGCAGTGCGAAGGAGCGGGCAGGGAGTATAGGAGAGCAGTACTTC. This codes for CSAKERAGSIGEQYF. The chain carries TRBV20-1 and TRBJ2-7, with D possibly being TRBD2 (6 bases). The CDR3 sequence is 15 residues long. Trimming shortened V by 6 bases and J by 7 bases, and 25 bases separated the two germline ends. Germline CDR1 is DFQATT and CDR2 is SNEGSKA (reference sequence).

The table lists this clonotype with many counts. V usage is TRBV28 and J usage is TRBJ2-7; D unclear. The CDR3 runs to 13 residues. Germline V CDR1 and CDR2: MDHEN, SYDVKM. V shed 2 bases and J shed 7 bases, with 12 bases lying between them. The CDR3 is CASSLTSSREQYF. The CDR3 nucleotides are TGTGCCAGCAGTTTAACGTCATCCCGGGAGCAGTACTTC.

The sample holds many counts of this clonotype. The rearrangement uses TRBV20-1 and TRBJ2-2; 16 positions agree with TRBD2. V shed 4 bases, J shed 4 bases, and the junction held 3 bases outside the gene matches. CDR1 DFQATT and CDR2 SNEGSKA come from the germline V gene (reference sequence). This CDR3 is built from 16 residues. The CDR3 spells CSATGLAGGATGELFF. In DNA, the CDR3 is TGCAGTGCTACGGGACTAGCGGGAGGGGCCACCGGGGAGCTGTTTTTT.